This T cell receptor beta chain was found in a study of blood T cell repertoires in COVID-19. Background on the study: Sample material is recorded as cDNA or gDNA derived from T cells, B-cell-depleted T cells, or PBMCs.

Germline V lookup: CDR1 WSHSY, CDR2 SAAADI. V was clipped by 4 bases and J by 0 bases, with 10 bases between them. CDR3 length equals 15 residues. The repertoire was sequenced with immunoSEQ multiplex PCR; TCRdb's copy has only in-frame clones and lacks some. This table holds 180,000 or so clones, roughly 83% found once. The V gene is TRBV10-2, the J gene TRBJ2-1, with D unclear. The TCR comes from a woman in her sixties or seventies who had recovered from COVID-19. The sample consisted of PBMCs or T cells enriched from blood (not recorded which). This CDR3 reads CASSGGGSSYNEQFF. For the CDR3, the DNA is TGCGCCAGCAGTGGTGGCGGTAGCTCCTACAATGAGCAGTTCTTC.